The rows below give T cell receptor beta chains drawn from one sample of a study of T cell responses to AZD1222 COVID-19 vaccine. Sequenced by immunoSEQ multiplex PCR; TCRdb stores in-frame clones only, minus some. The data contain more than 150,000 clones, 92% of them singletons. The material sequenced was peripheral blood, taken on day 0 of AZD1222 vaccination. Every receptor here comes from an adult in good health. Both conserved end residues are part of each CDR3. The D gene is left open where the match is weak.

d_gene,v_gene,j_gene,CDR3aa,CDR3nt
-,TRBV9,TRBJ2-1,CASSPGRGAYNEQFF,TGTGCCAGCAGCCCAGGTCGGGGGGCGTACAATGAGCAGTTCTTC
TRBD2,TRBV6-4,TRBJ2-1,CASSDPTSGAYNEQFF,TGTGCCAGCAGTGACCCGACTAGCGGAGCCTACAATGAGCAGTTCTTC
-,TRBV7-2,TRBJ1-1,CASSLAAGNTEAFF,TGTGCCAGCAGCTTAGCGGCAGGGAACACTGAAGCTTTCTTT
TRBD1,TRBV19,TRBJ1-4,CASSIGQGREKLFF,TGTGCCAGTAGTATTGGACAGGGCAGGGAAAAACTGTTTTTT
-,TRBV7-2,TRBJ1-5,CASSQYNQPQHF,TGTGCCAGCAGCCAATACAATCAGCCCCAGCATTTT
TRBD1,TRBV27,TRBJ2-7,CASSLGTGISEQYF,TGTGCCAGCAGTTTAGGGACAGGGATTAGTGAGCAGTACTTC
TRBD1,TRBV28,TRBJ1-4,CASSFWTGSNEKLFF,TGTGCCAGCAGTTTCTGGACAGGTTCTAATGAAAAACTGTTTTTT
TRBD2,TRBV13,TRBJ2-7,CASSYVAGGPQQYF,TGTGCCAGCAGCTACGTAGCGGGAGGGCCCCAGCAGTACTTC
TRBD1,TRBV10-3,TRBJ1-2,CAIRTGQGMGYTF,TGTGCCATCAGAACCGGACAGGGGATGGGCTACACCTTC
TRBD1,TRBV3-1/TRBV3-2,TRBJ2-1,CASSQAAGTGRTYNEQFF,TGTGCCAGCAGCCAAGCGGCCGGGACAGGGCGAACCTACAATGAGCAGTTCTTC
TRBD1,TRBV15,TRBJ2-7,CATSPLWDRDSTYEQYF,TGTGCCACCAGCCCGCTCTGGGACAGGGATAGCACCTACGAGCAGTACTTC